The sequence of this TCR beta chain was determined in a study of T-cell reconstitution after alpha-beta-depleted transplantation in children. Study conclusions and caveats: At the one-year point after transplant, T-cell counts and TCRbeta diversity were found to come mostly from T cells that had been newly produced. The study reportedly traced alpha-beta T cells about two months after transplant to several hundred expanded graft clones. Surviving recipient T cells and thymic progenitors accounted for the high day-60 TCRbeta diversity observed in some patients.

Unique molecular identifiers featured in how the TCRbeta library was prepared. TCRdb reprocessed the PCR reads with MiXCR, giving one entry per CDR3 protein. The table shows around 200,000 distinct CDR3 sequences, with 7.5% to 9.5% occurring only once. V lost 1 base, J lost 5 bases, and 18 bases lay in between. This CDR3 contains 17 residues. The germline V gene encodes CDR1 SGHTA and CDR2 FQGNSA. On this clonotype itself: Its antigen remains unknown.

Sequenced material: PBMCs, mostly from graft donor cells, taken 360 days after TCRalphabeta/CD19-depleted stem cell transplant. This clonotype was obtained from a male patient between 2 and 15 years old who had a stem cell transplant for acute myeloid leukemia, so the T cells may come from the graft donor. The V and J genes are TRBV7-2 and TRBJ1-5; D possibly corresponds to TRBD1 (5 bases). The CDR3 coding sequence is TGTGCCAGCAGCTTAGGCCCTTACAGGTATCCGGATCAGCCCCAGCATTTT. Translating it yields CASSLGPYRYPDQPQHF.